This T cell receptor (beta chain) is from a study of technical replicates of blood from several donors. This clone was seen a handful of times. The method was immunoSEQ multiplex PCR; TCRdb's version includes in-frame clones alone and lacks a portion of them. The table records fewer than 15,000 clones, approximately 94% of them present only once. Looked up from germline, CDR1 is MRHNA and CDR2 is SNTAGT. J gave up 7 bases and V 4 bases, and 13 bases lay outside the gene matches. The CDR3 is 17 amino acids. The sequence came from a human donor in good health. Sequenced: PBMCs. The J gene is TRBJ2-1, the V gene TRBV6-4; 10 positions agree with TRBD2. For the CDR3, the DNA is TGTGCCAGCAGTGTGATTAGCGGGAGGACCGCTATTAATGAGCAGTTCTTC. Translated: CASSVISGRTAINEQFF.